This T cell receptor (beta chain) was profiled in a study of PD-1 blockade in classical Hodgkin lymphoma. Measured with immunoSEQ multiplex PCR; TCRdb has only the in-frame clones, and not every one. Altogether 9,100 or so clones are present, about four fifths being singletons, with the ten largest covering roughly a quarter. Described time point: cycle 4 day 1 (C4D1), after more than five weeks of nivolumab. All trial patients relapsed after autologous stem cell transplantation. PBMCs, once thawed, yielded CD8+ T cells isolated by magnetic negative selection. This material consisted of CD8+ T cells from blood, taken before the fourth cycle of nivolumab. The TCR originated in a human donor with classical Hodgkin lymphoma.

CDR3 residues: CASSPGNTGELFF. CDR3 DNA sequence: TGTGCCAGCAGCCCAGGGAACACCGGGGAGCTGTTTTTT. The rearrangement links TRBV5-5 to TRBJ2-2, with D hard to call. V lost 4 bases and J lost 1, with 5 bases in between. The V gene's germline CDR1 is SGHKS and CDR2 YYEKEE (reference sequence). This CDR3 has 13 residues.